The 5 T cell receptor beta chains presented below share a single source sample, sequenced in a study of Graves' ophthalmopathy and Graves' hyperthyroidism. Using RNA transcripts, the TCR beta CDR3 regions were amplified. First-round RT-PCR relied on HTBI primers, and a second-round multiplex PCR came next. TCRdb reprocessed the multiplex PCR reads via MiXCR and lists one record per CDR3 protein. The table records approximately 160,000 distinct CDR3 sequences, 39% of them present only once. The specimen sequenced was peripheral blood. These TCRs come from a man in his thirties or forties with Graves' ophthalmopathy.

The sample holds many counts of this clonotype. The chain uses TRBV6-5 and TRBJ1-5; weak D call: TRBD1 (6 bases). Per germline, CDR1 MNHEY and CDR2 SVGAGI. The CDR3 is 16 amino acids. Trimming took off 0 bases at V and 2 bases at J, with 11 bases between the two ends. The CDR3 nucleotides are TGTGCCAGCAGTTACTCATACAGGGTTGGCAATCAGCCCCAGCATTTT. As protein: CASSYSYRVGNQPQHF.

V gene TRBV18 combines with J gene TRBJ1-5; D not certain. V shed 2 bases and J shed 5 bases, with 7 bases lying between them. The germline V gene encodes CDR1 KGHSH and CDR2 LQKENI. This CDR3 is built from 13 residues. CDR3 coding DNA: TGTGCCAGCTCACCAGGGAATGATCAGCCCCAGCATTTT. Translated: CASSPGNDQPQHF.

The J gene is TRBJ1-6, the V gene TRBV28; weak D call: TRBD1 (5 bases). From germline, CDR1 is MDHEN and CDR2 SYDVKM. The CDR3 has 15 amino acids. V lost 6 bases to trimming and J lost 12 bases, with 21 bases between them. CDR3 nucleotide sequence: TGTGCCAGCAGAAGCGAGCCGGGACGATTGGGACCCCTCCACTTT. Its protein product is CASRSEPGRLGPLHF.

This clonotype was observed at least ten times. The chain carries TRBV9 and TRBJ2-7, with 10 nucleotides matching TRBD2. The CDR3 is made up of 15 amino acids. The ends lost 0 bases at V and 6 bases at J; junction bases unmatched: 6. In germline, CDR1 is SGDLS, CDR2 YYNGEE. DNA of the CDR3: TGTGCCAGCAGCGTAGGGACTAGCGGAAGCTCCGAGCAGTACTTC. The encoded protein is CASSVGTSGSSEQYF. The full variable domain, in which reference TRBV9 and TRBJ2-7 provide the parts outside the CDR3, is DSGVTQTPKHLITATGQRVTLRCSPRSGDLSVYWYQQSLDQGLQFLIQYYNGEERAKGNILERFSAQQFPDLHSELNLSSLELGDSALYFCASSVGTSGSSEQYFGPGTRLTVT.

This clonotype showed up many times. CDR3: CASSLEDVTQYF. The CDR3 DNA is TGTGCCAGCAGCTTGGAGGATGTGACCCAGTACTTC. The chain carries TRBV5-5 and TRBJ2-5; D ambiguous. V was trimmed by 0 bases and J by 7 bases, leaving 7 bases between them. Germline CDR1 reads SGHKS; CDR2 reads YYEKEE (reference sequence). This CDR3 has 12 residues.